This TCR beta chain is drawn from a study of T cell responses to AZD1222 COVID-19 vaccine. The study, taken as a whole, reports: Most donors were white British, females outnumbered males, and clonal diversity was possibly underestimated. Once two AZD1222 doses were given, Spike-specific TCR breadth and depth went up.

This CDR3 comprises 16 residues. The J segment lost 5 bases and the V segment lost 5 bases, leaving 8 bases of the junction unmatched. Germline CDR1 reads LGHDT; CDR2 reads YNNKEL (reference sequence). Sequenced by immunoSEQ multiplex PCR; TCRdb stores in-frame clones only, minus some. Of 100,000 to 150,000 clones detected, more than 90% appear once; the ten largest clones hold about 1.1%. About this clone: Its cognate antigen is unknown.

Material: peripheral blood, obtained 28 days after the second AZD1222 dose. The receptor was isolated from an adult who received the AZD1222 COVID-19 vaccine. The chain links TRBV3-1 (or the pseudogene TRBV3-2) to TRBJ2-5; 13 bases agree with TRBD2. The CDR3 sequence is CASSSRTSGSRETQYF. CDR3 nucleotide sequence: TGTGCCAGCAGCTCGAGGACTAGCGGGAGTCGTGAGACCCAGTACTTC.